This T cell receptor (beta chain) was sequenced for a study of human T cells and chemical hapten exposure. The V end was cut by 1 base, the J end by 1 base, with 5 bases between. The CDR3 is 14 amino acids. Germline V lookup: CDR1 LNHNV, CDR2 YYDKDF (reference sequence). Regarding time point: pre-sensitization, week 0. Treatment here: therapeutic diphenylcyclopropenone sensitization with weekly scalp DPC. MiXCR, applied by TCRdb to the RACE reads, yields one record per CDR3 protein. The sample has under 300,000 distinct CDR3 sequences, over 8% seen once. The clonotype was recovered from a woman aged 35 to 49 with alopecia areata. Some clones in this sample may be carry-over from other donors' samples. V and J are TRBV15 and TRBJ2-1, with D possibly being TRBD1 (5 bases). This sample comprised whole blood, obtained in connection with sensitization to the hapten diphenylcyclopropenone (DPC). The CDR3 sequence: CATSRGTSYNEQFF. CDR3 bases: TGTGCCACCAGCAGAGGGACATCCTACAATGAGCAGTTCTTC. Variable domain in full (rest from reference TRBV15 and TRBJ2-1): DAMVIQNPRYQVTQFGKPVTLSCSQTLNHNVMYWYQQKSSQAPKLLFHYYDKDFNNEADTPDNFQSRRPNTSFCFLDIRSPGLGDTAMYLCATSRGTSYNEQFFGPGTRLTVL.